This T cell receptor (beta chain) derives from a study of OX40 agonist ivuxolimab in advanced cancers. Study in general: Ivuxolimab, an agonistic anti-OX40 (CD134) antibody, was given to patients. People who had prior anti-PD-1, anti-PD-L1 or anti-CTLA-4 therapy could take part, and about 40% had some.

Germline V gene lookup returns CDR1 SQVTM and CDR2 ANQGSEA. The CDR3 is 15 residues long. Between the trimmed V and J ends, which lost 3 bases and 4 bases, there was a span of 19 bases. The protocol was immunoSEQ multiplex PCR, while the TCRdb copy is restricted to in-frame clones and leaves out a portion. The profile shows 30,000 to 40,000 clones, roughly 80% of them singletons. The material sequenced was CD4+ or CD8+ T cells sorted from blood, taken in a trial of the OX40 agonist ivuxolimab. This TCR came from an adult with an advanced solid tumor such as melanoma, head and neck, liver or kidney cancer. The chain recombines TRBV29-1 with TRBJ2-7, with D unresolved. CDR3 coding DNA: TGCAGCGTTGAGACCTCGCGGACCAATAAATACGAGCAGTACTTC. It is translated as CSVETSRTNKYEQYF.